The sequence of this T cell receptor beta chain was determined in a study of T-cell reconstitution after alpha-beta-depleted transplantation in children. This clonotype was detected only a few times. Germline V gene lookup returns CDR1 DFQATT and CDR2 SNEGSKA (reference sequence). Trimming removed 0 bases from V and 4 bases from J; junction bases left unmatched: 4. The CDR3 contains 14 residues. Preparation of the TCRbeta library used unique molecular identifiers. From the PCR reads, TCRdb called clonotypes with MiXCR, one entry per CDR3 protein. The table lists about 610,000 distinct CDR3 sequences, roughly 10% of them singletons, with less than 5% in the top ten.

The chain carries TRBV20-1 and TRBJ1-2; 8 nucleotides line up with TRBD1. This sequence originates from a human donor who donated a stem cell graft to a child with acute myeloid leukemia. Sequencing used PBMCs from the stem cell graft donor, obtained from the stem cell graft. As DNA, the CDR3 is TGCAGTGCTAGAGATCTCGGACAGGGCTATGGCTACACCTTC. Translation gives CSARDLGQGYGYTF.